The rows below give T cell receptor beta chains drawn from one sample of a study of cytomegalovirus exposure and HLA in healthy donors. The assay was immunoSEQ multiplex PCR, and TCRdb's table has in-frame clones only and misses some. In the table there are 150,000 to 200,000 clones, approximately 73% of which are singletons. Sequencing input: PBMCs. These TCRs come from a woman aged 25 to 45 in good health and CMV-seropositive. Both conserved end residues are part of each CDR3. A D gene is named only where the DNA matches it firmly. Not every row has a clone size; where given, it reads once, few, many or a size class.

cdr3_length	v_call	d_call	clone_size	j_call	cdr3_aa	cdr3_nt
15	TRBV5-4	.	.	TRBJ2-6	CASSLAGAGANVLTF	TGTGCCAGCAGCTTGGCTGGGGCCGGGGCCAACGTCCTGACTTTC
17	TRBV7-2	TRBD2	.	TRBJ2-3	CASSFGLAGGRADTQYF	TGTGCCAGCAGCTTCGGACTAGCGGGGGGGCGGGCAGATACGCAGTATTTT
17	TRBV7-8	TRBD1	.	TRBJ1-5	CASSSGQGLESNQPQHF	TGTGCCAGCAGCTCGGGACAGGGGTTGGAAAGCAATCAGCCCCAGCATTTT
12	TRBV7-9	.	.	TRBJ2-3	CASSPDYHTQYF	TGTGCCAGCAGCCCGGACTATCATACGCAGTATTTT
15	TRBV6-1	TRBD2	.	TRBJ2-1	CASRFALAGGDEQFF	TGTGCCAGCAGATTCGCGCTAGCGGGGGGTGATGAGCAGTTCTTC
14	TRBV30	.	.	TRBJ1-5	CAWSVIQGNQPQHF	TGTGCCTGGAGTGTAATACAGGGAAATCAGCCCCAGCATTTT
13	TRBV29-1	.	.	TRBJ1-1	CSVEKGRGTEAFF	TGCAGCGTTGAGAAAGGCCGGGGGACTGAAGCTTTCTTT
15	TRBV10-3	TRBD1	few	TRBJ2-1	CAISPGQGAGNEQFF	TGTGCCATCAGTCCGGGACAGGGAGCGGGGAATGAGCAGTTCTTC
17	TRBV5-1	TRBD1	.	TRBJ1-1	CASSFVPSGQGATEAFF	TGCGCCAGCAGCTTTGTTCCTTCGGGACAGGGGGCAACTGAAGCTTTCTTT
13	TRBV19	.	.	TRBJ1-6	CASSAGENSPLHF	TGTGCCAGTAGTGCAGGGGAGAATTCACCCCTCCACTTT
14	TRBV6-6	.	.	TRBJ2-7	CASSYGAQSYEQYF	TGTGCCAGCAGTTACGGGGCACAGTCCTACGAGCAGTACTTC
13	TRBV5-5	.	.	TRBJ2-3	CASRGGTTDTQYF	TGTGCCAGCAGGGGAGGCACCACAGATACGCAGTATTTT
14	TRBV18	.	.	TRBJ1-4	CASSPPETREKLFF	TGTGCCAGCTCACCGCCCGAGACTAGGGAAAAACTGTTTTTT
13	TRBV7-2	TRBD2	.	TRBJ2-5	CASKAGGQETQYF	TGTGCCAGCAAAGCGGGAGGTCAAGAGACCCAGTACTTC
14	TRBV2	.	.	TRBJ1-6	CASRVRGTNSPLHF	TGTGCCAGCAGAGTTAGGGGTACCAATTCACCCCTCCACTTT
18	TRBV7-9	.	.	TRBJ1-3	CASSLGSSPGFSGNTIYF	TGTGCCAGCAGCTTAGGTAGCTCCCCTGGGTTTTCTGGAAACACCATATATTTT
15	TRBV9	TRBD2	.	TRBJ2-1	CASSSSSGGAEEQFF	TGTGCCAGCAGTTCTTCCAGCGGGGGGGCAGAGGAGCAGTTCTTC
17	TRBV4-3	TRBD2	.	TRBJ2-1	CASSHVSAGGLHNEQFF	TGCGCCAGCAGCCATGTCTCAGCGGGGGGCCTTCACAATGAGCAGTTCTTC
15	TRBV6-1	TRBD1	.	TRBJ1-3	CASSGQGGSGNTIYF	TGTGCCAGCAGTGGACAGGGTGGCTCTGGAAACACCATATATTTT
14	TRBV28	TRBD1	.	TRBJ1-6	CASSLRQGESPLHF	TGTGCCAGCAGTTTGAGGCAGGGGGAGTCACCCCTCCACTTT
15	TRBV19	.	.	TRBJ2-5	CASSRDSHRLETQYF	TGTGCCAGTAGTCGCGACAGTCACAGGCTGGAGACCCAGTACTTC
13	TRBV9	.	.	TRBJ1-3	CASSAGLWNTIYF	TGTGCCAGCAGCGCCGGGTTGTGGAACACCATATATTTT
17	TRBV7-9	TRBD2	.	TRBJ2-3	CASSAGLAGAYTDTQYF	TGTGCCAGCAGCGCGGGACTAGCGGGGGCCTACACAGATACGCAGTATTTT
17	TRBV4-3	TRBD1	.	TRBJ2-1	CASSQDGTANSYNEQFF	TGCGCCAGCAGCCAAGATGGGACAGCCAACTCCTACAATGAGCAGTTCTTC
15	TRBV7-9	.	.	TRBJ1-6	CASSLTGQSNSPLHF	TGTGCCAGCAGCTTAACAGGTCAATCCAATTCACCCCTCCACTTT
16	TRBV7-9	.	.	TRBJ2-5	CASSPGVGAVGETQYF	TGTGCCAGCAGCCCTGGGGTGGGGGCAGTAGGAGAGACCCAGTACTTC
13	TRBV7-3	.	.	TRBJ2-3	CASSPTSTDTQYF	TGTGCCAGCAGCCCGACTAGCACAGATACGCAGTATTTT
14	TRBV6-4	TRBD1	.	TRBJ2-3	CASSPGQTTDTQYF	TGTGCCAGCAGTCCGGGACAGACCACAGATACGCAGTATTTT
14	TRBV19	.	.	TRBJ1-2	CASSETRGNYGYTF	TGTGCCAGTAGTGAAACCAGGGGTAACTATGGCTACACCTTC
13	TRBV4-2	TRBD2	few	TRBJ2-5	CASSLAGVETQYF	TGTGCCAGCAGCCTAGCGGGGGTAGAGACCCAGTACTTC
16	TRBV5-1	TRBD1	.	TRBJ1-6	CASSLNRGTGNSPLHF	TGCGCCAGCAGCCTAAACAGGGGAACTGGCAATTCACCCCTCCACTTT
16	TRBV5-8	.	.	TRBJ2-3	CASSLIPDPAPDTQYF	TGTGCCAGCAGCTTGATCCCCGACCCAGCGCCAGATACGCAGTATTTT
17	TRBV4-3	.	once	TRBJ2-2	CASSQASPGANTGELFF	TGCGCCAGCAGCCAAGCCTCCCCCGGGGCGAACACCGGGGAGCTGTTTTTT
16	TRBV9	TRBD1	.	TRBJ2-7	CASSVAPQGASYEQYF	TGTGCCAGCAGCGTAGCTCCGCAGGGGGCGTCCTACGAGCAGTACTTC
14	TRBV7-6	TRBD1	.	TRBJ2-1	CASSVRQGYNEQFF	TGTGCCAGCAGCGTACGACAGGGCTACAATGAGCAGTTCTTC
14	TRBV7-2	TRBD2	.	TRBJ2-5	CASSLGTSGETQYF	TGTGCCAGCAGCTTAGGGACTAGCGGGGAGACCCAGTACTTC
14	TRBV27	.	once	TRBJ2-7	CASSFAGPPYEQYF	TGTGCCAGCAGTTTTGCAGGGCCCCCCTACGAGCAGTACTTC
18	TRBV27	.	.	TRBJ2-3	CASSFGRGGPWGTDTQYF	TGTGCCAGCAGTTTTGGGAGGGGGGGTCCGTGGGGCACAGATACGCAGTATTTT
15	TRBV7-2	TRBD2	.	TRBJ2-3	CAIDRAGGNADTQYF	TGTGCCATCGATCGAGCGGGGGGAAACGCAGATACGCAGTATTTT